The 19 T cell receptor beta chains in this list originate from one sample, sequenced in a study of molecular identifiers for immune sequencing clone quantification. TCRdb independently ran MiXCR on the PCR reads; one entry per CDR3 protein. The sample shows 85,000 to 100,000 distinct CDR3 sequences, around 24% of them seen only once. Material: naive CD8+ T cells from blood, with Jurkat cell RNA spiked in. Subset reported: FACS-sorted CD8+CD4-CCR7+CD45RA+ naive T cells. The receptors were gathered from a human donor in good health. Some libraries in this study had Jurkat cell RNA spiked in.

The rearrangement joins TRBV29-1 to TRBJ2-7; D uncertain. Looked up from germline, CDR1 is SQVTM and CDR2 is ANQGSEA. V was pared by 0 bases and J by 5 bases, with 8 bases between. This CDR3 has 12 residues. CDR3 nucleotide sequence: TGCAGCGTTGAAGACAGTTGGCACGAGCAGTACTTC. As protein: CSVEDSWHEQYF.

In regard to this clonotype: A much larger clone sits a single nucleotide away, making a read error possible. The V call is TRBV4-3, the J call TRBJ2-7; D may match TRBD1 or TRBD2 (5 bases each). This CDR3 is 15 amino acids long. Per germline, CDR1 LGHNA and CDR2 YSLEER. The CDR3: CARSQESEGLYEQYF. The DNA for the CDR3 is TGCGCCCGCAGCCAAGAATCTGAGGGGCTCTACGAGCAGTACTTC.

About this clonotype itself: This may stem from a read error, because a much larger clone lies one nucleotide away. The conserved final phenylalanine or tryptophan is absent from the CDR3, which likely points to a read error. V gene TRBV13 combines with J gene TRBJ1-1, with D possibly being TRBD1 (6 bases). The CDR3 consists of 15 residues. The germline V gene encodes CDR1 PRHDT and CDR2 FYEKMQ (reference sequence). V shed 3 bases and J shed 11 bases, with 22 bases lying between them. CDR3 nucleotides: TGTGCCAGCAGCTTTGGATCGGGGGCATCGGTGTGGGCTTTCTCT. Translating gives CASSFGSGASVWAFS.

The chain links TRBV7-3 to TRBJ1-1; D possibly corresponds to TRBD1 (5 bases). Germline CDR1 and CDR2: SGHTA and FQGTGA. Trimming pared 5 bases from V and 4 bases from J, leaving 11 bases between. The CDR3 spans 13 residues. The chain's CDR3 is CASSIDRTTEAFF. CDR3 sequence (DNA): TGTGCCAGCAGCATCGACAGAACCACTGAAGCTTTCTTT. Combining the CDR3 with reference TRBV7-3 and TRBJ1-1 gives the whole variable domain GAGVSQTPSNKVTEKGKYVELRCDPISGHTALYWYRQSLGQGPEFLIYFQGTGAADDSGLPNDRFFAVRPEGSVSTLKIQRTERGDSAVYLCASSIDRTTEAFFGQGTRLTVV.

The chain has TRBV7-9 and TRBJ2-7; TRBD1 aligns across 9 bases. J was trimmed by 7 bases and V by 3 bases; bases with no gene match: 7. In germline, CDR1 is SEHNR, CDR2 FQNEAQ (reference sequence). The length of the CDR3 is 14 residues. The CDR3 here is CASSFRQGGGEQYF. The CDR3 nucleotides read TGTGCCAGCAGCTTTCGACAGGGGGGCGGGGAGCAGTACTTC.

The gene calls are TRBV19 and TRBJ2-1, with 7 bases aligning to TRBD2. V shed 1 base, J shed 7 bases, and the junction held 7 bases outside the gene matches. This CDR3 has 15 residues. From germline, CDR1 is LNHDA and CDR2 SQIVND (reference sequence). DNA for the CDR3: TGTGCCAGTAGTATAGCTGGCGGGAGAGGGAATGAGCAGTTCTTC. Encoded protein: CASSIAGGRGNEQFF.

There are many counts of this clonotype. This chain's CDR3 is CASSPPGQGDKNIQYF. CDR3 bases: TGTGCCAGCAGCCCCCCGGGACAGGGGGACAAAAACATTCAGTACTTC. V and J are TRBV7-9 and TRBJ2-4, with 11 bases lining up with TRBD1. The germline V gene encodes CDR1 SEHNR and CDR2 FQNEAQ (reference sequence). This CDR3 has 16 amino acids. The trim removed 5 bases at V and 3 bases at J, leaving 6 bases unmatched.

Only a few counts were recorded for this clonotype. CDR3 in DNA: TGTGCCAGCGAGGACATCTCCTACAATGAGCAGTTCTTC. As protein: CASEDISYNEQFF. The chain is built from TRBV2 and TRBJ2-1, with D perhaps matching TRBD1 (5 bases). This CDR3 is 13 amino acids long. Germline-derived CDR1 and CDR2 are SNHLY and FYNNEI. The V and J ends lost 8 bases and 0 bases respectively, with 8 bases between them. The complete variable domain, with remaining parts taken from reference TRBV2 and TRBJ2-1, reads EPEVTQTPSHQVTQMGQEVILRCVPISNHLYFYWYRQILGQKVEFLVSFYNNEISEKSEIFDDQFSVERPDGSNFTLKIRSTKLEDSAMYFCASEDISYNEQFFGPGTRLTVL.

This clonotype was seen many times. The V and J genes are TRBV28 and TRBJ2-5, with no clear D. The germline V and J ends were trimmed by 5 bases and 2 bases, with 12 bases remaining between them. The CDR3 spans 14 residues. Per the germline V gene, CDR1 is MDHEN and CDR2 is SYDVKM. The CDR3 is CASSPSISQETQYF. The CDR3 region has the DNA TGTGCCAGCAGTCCGTCCATCTCGCAAGAGACCCAGTACTTC. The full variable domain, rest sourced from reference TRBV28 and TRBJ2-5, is DVKVTQSSRYLVKRTGEKVFLECVQDMDHENMFWYRQDPGLGLRLIYFSYDVKMKEKGDIPEGYSVSREKKERFSLILESASTNQTSMYLCASSPSISQETQYFGPGTRLLVL.

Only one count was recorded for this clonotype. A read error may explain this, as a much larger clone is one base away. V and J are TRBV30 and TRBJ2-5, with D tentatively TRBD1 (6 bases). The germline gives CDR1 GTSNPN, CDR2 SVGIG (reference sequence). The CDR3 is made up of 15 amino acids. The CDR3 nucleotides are TGTGCCTGGGGTGTAGACCAGGGGTACCAAGAGACCCAGTACTTC. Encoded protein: CAWGVDQGYQETQYF.

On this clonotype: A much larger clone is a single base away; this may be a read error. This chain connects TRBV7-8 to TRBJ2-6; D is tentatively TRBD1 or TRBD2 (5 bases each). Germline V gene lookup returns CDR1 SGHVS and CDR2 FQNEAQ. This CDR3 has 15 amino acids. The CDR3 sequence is CASSPGVSGAYVLTF. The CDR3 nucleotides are TGTGCCAGCAGCCCCGGGGTCTCTGGGGCCTACGTCCTGACTTTC.

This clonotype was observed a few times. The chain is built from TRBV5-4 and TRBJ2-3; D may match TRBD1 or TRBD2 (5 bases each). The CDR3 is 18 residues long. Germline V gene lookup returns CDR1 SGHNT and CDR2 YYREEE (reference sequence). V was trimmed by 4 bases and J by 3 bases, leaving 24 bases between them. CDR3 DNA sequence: TGTGCCAGCAGCCTTCGTAGGGGCTACCCCTCGGGGACAGATACGCAGTATTTT. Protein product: CASSLRRGYPSGTDTQYF.

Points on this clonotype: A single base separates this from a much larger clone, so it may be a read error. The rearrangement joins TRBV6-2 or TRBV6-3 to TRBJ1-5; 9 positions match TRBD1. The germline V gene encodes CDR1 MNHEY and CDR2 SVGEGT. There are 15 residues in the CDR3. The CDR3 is CAGRGGQGRYQPQHF. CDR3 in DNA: TGTGCCGGCAGGGGGGGACAGGGACGTTACCAGCCCCAGCATTTT.

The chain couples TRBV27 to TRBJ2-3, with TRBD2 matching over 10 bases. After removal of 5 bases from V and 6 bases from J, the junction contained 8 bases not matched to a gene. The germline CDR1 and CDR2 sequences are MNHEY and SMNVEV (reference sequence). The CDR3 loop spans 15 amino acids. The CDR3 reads CASSQTSGGADTQYF. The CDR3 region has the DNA TGTGCCAGCAGTCAAACAAGCGGGGGGGCGGATACGCAGTATTTT.

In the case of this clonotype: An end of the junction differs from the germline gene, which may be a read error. Here the CDR3 DNA reads TGTGCCAGCAGTAAGGCTGGGGAGCAGTCCTTC. Protein: CASSKAGEQSF. V usage is TRBV12-3 or TRBV12-4 and J usage is TRBJ2-7, with D maybe TRBD2 (5 bases). The CDR3 runs 11 residues.

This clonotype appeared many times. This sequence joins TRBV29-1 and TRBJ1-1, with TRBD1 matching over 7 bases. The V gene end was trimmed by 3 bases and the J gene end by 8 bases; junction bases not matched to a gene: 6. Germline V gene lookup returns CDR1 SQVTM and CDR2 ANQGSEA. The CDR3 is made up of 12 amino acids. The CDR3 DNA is TGCAGCGTTGAGAGGACAGGCGAAGAAGCTTTCTTT. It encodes CSVERTGEEAFF.

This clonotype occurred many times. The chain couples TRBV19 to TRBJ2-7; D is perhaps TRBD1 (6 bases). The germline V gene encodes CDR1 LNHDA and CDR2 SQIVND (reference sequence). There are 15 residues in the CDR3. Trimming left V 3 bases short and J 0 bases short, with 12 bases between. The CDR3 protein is CASSIGPDSSYEQYF. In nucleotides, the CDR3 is TGTGCCAGTAGTATTGGCCCGGACAGCTCCTACGAGCAGTACTTC.

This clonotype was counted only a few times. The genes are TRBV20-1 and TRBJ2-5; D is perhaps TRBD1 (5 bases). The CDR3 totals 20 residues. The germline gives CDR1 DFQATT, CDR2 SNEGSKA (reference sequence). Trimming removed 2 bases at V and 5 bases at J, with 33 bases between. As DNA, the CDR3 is TGCAGTGCTAGATTCTGGAAGAGCTTGGCTTGGACACCTAATGTGGAGACCCAGTACTTC. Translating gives CSARFWKSLAWTPNVETQYF.

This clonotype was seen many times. CDR3 in DNA: TGTGCCAGCAGCTTAGCGGGGAGCTCCTACAATGAGCAGTTCTTC. Its translation: CASSLAGSSYNEQFF. The rearrangement joins TRBV7-2 to TRBJ2-1, with D perhaps matching TRBD2 (5 bases). Germline CDR1 is SGHTA and CDR2 is FQGNSA. The CDR3 has 15 residues. V gave up 0 bases and J gave up 0 bases, with 6 bases separating them.